Below are 29 T cell receptor beta chains sequenced from a single sample in a study of blood T cells in healthy people across ages. It was with a sample-barcoded 5' primer and a J-beta primer mix that a second PCR of roughly 6 to 12 cycles was run. TCRdb re-analysed the 5' RACE reads in MiXCR, keeping a single row per CDR3 protein. The repertoire has over 1,200,000 distinct CDR3 sequences, 45% to 70% of them found once; the top ten carry 5.5% to 8%. The sample taken for sequencing was blood. The source of these receptors is a man aged 18 to 29 in good health.

This clonotype was seen more than once but under ten times. This sequence joins TRBV14 and TRBJ2-7; no clear D gene. Germline CDR1 SGHDN, CDR2 FVKESK. CDR3 length: 13 amino acids. V dropped 5 bases and J dropped 4 bases, with 12 bases sitting between them. CDR3 amino acids: CASSVKAPYEQYF. CDR3 nucleotides: TGTGCCAGCAGCGTTAAGGCCCCGTACGAGCAGTACTTC.

The genes are TRBV29-1 and TRBJ2-2, with D perhaps TRBD1 (6 bases). V was trimmed by 6 bases and J by 0 bases, leaving 11 bases between them. This CDR3 is built from 14 residues. CDR1 and CDR2 (germline): SQVTM, ANQGSEA. In DNA form, the CDR3 reads TGCAGCGTCTTACAGGGCCCGAACACCGGGGAGCTGTTTTTT. This encodes CSVLQGPNTGELFF.

The chain recombines TRBV7-8 with TRBJ2-1; 9 nucleotides align to TRBD2. The CDR3 runs 18 residues. Germline assignment: CDR1 SGHVS and CDR2 FQNEAQ. V lost 0 bases, J lost 2 bases, and 8 bases stayed unmatched. CDR3 DNA sequence: TGTGCCAGCAGCTTAGCCCGACCAGCGGGAGGTCCCTACAATGAGCAGTTCTTC. Its translation is CASSLARPAGGPYNEQFF.

The chain joins TRBV20-1 to TRBJ2-5; 8 positions agree with TRBD1. Germline-derived CDR1 and CDR2 are DFQATT and SNEGSKA (reference sequence). The trim removed 2 bases at V and 2 bases at J, leaving 7 bases unmatched. CDR3 length: 15 residues. DNA of the CDR3: TGCAGTGCTAGAAAAGAACGGACAGGGCAAGAGACCCAGTACTTC. It translates to CSARKERTGQETQYF.

The CDR3, as DNA: TGCGCCAGCAGTGAGCGACTAGCGGGAGTCTTAAGTTCCGAGCAGTACTTC. This codes for CASSERLAGVLSSEQYF. The chain combines TRBV5-1 with TRBJ2-5, with TRBD2 matching over 12 bases. The better agreement between TRBJ2-7 and the DNA end casts doubt on the J call. CDR1 and CDR2 (germline): SGHRS, YFSETQ. The CDR3 has 17 residues.

The V call is TRBV9, the J call TRBJ2-5, with 10 nucleotides matching TRBD2. The V segment lost 3 bases and the J segment 4 bases; nucleotides outside the gene matches: 6. Germline V gene data show CDR1 as SGDLS and CDR2 as YYNGEE. The length of the CDR3 is 15 residues. This CDR3 reads CASSGGLALAETQYF. The CDR3 DNA reads TGTGCCAGCAGCGGGGGACTAGCGTTAGCAGAGACCCAGTACTTC. The whole variable domain, remainder taken from reference TRBV9 and TRBJ2-5, is DSGVTQTPKHLITATGQRVTLRCSPRSGDLSVYWYQQSLDQGLQFLIQYYNGEERAKGNILERFSAQQFPDLHSELNLSSLELGDSALYFCASSGGLALAETQYFGPGTRLLVL.

The V call is TRBV27, the J call TRBJ2-7, with 9 positions matching TRBD1. CDR1 MNHEY and CDR2 SMNVEV come from the germline V gene (reference sequence). The CDR3 runs to 15 residues. Trimming cost V 5 bases and J 2 bases; bases outside gene matches: 7. In DNA form, the CDR3 reads TGTGCCAGCAGTACACCCGGGACAGGGACCTACGAGCAGTACTTC. Amino acids: CASSTPGTGTYEQYF.

V usage is TRBV10-3 and J usage is TRBJ2-1; possibly TRBD2 for D (5 bases). The DNA end is a closer match to TRBJ2-7, so the J assignment may be wrong. This CDR3 is 14 amino acids long. The germline gives CDR1 ENHRY, CDR2 SYGVKD. This CDR3 reads CAISESTGVGEQYF. CDR3 bases: TGTGCCATCAGTGAGTCAACCGGGGTGGGTGAGCAGTACTTC.

The rearrangement uses TRBV4-1 and TRBJ1-4; D gene ambiguous. The V end was cut by 1 base, the J end by 1 base, with 13 bases between. The CDR3 covers 17 residues. Germline V gene lookup returns CDR1 MGHRA and CDR2 YSYEKL. The CDR3, as DNA: TGCGCCAGCAGCCAAGGGCTCGACATCCTAACTAATGAAAAACTGTTTTTT. Translating it yields CASSQGLDILTNEKLFF.

The chain employs TRBV27 and TRBJ1-2, with 8 nucleotides matching TRBD1. Trimming took 6 bases from V and 4 from J; bases not matched to a gene: 13. There are 16 residues in the CDR3. Per germline, CDR1 MNHEY and CDR2 SMNVEV (reference sequence). Here the CDR3 reads CASSLGGQGAVYGYTF. The CDR3 DNA reads TGTGCCAGCAGCTTAGGGGGGCAGGGGGCAGTCTATGGCTACACCTTC.

In its sample, this clonotype was seen once. This sequence joins TRBV12-3 or TRBV12-4 and TRBJ1-2, with D possibly matching TRBD1 (6 bases). Between the trimmed V and J ends, which lost 6 bases and 4 bases, there was a span of 15 bases. The CDR3 loop spans 14 amino acids. The CDR3 region has the DNA TGTGCCAGCAGCCCCGGGACACAATTCTATGGCTACACCTTC. Its translation is CASSPGTQFYGYTF.

The V gene is TRBV7-9, the J gene TRBJ2-4; D remains ambiguous. Germline V gene data show CDR1 as SEHNR and CDR2 as FQNEAQ (reference sequence). The CDR3 runs 16 residues. The V end lost 1 base, the J end lost 1 base, and 11 bases lay between the germline ends. The CDR3 reads CASSLGIGFAKNIQYF. The CDR3 DNA reads as TGTGCCAGCAGCTTAGGTATAGGCTTTGCCAAAAACATTCAGTACTTC.

The chain combines TRBV29-1 with TRBJ1-2, with D possibly matching TRBD1 (5 bases). The CDR3 sequence is 11 residues long. V was shortened by 3 bases and J by 8 bases, with 10 bases between the two germline ends. Germline V gene lookup returns CDR1 SQVTM and CDR2 ANQGSEA. The CDR3 DNA sequence: TGCAGCGTTGAGGCAGGGAACGGCTACACCTTC. It encodes CSVEAGNGYTF. Using reference TRBV29-1 and TRBJ1-2 for the parts outside the CDR3, the full variable domain is SAVISQKPSRDICQRGTSLTIQCQVDSQVTMMFWYRQQPGQSLTLIATANQGSEATYESGFVIDKFPISRPNLTFSTLTVSNMSPEDSSIYLCSVEAGNGYTFGSGTRLTVV.

This clonotype was recorded a few times. V and J are TRBV20-1 and TRBJ2-4; the match to TRBD1 covers 10 bases. CDR1 DFQATT and CDR2 SNEGSKA come from the germline V gene (reference sequence). This CDR3 has 15 residues. The trim removed 5 bases at V and 0 bases at J, leaving 4 bases unmatched. CDR3 sequence reads: CSARDRGVAKNIQYF. The CDR3 coding sequence is TGCAGTGCTCGGGACAGGGGAGTAGCCAAAAACATTCAGTACTTC.

This sequence joins TRBV6-4 and TRBJ2-6, with D possibly matching TRBD2 (7 bases). The CDR3 length is 18 residues. The V gene lost 3 bases and the J gene lost 0 bases, with 15 bases spanning the gap. CDR1 and CDR2 (germline): MRHNA, SNTAGT. The CDR3 nucleotides are TGTGCCAGCAGTGAACACAGGGAGCGGGGCTCTGGGGCCAACGTCCTGACTTTC. Translated, it gives CASSEHRERGSGANVLTF.

The table lists this clonotype with a few counts. The chain joins TRBV29-1 to TRBJ2-3; D gene uncertain. Trimming took off 3 bases at V and 2 bases at J, with 12 bases between the two ends. Germline-derived CDR1 and CDR2 are SQVTM and ANQGSEA. The CDR3 length is 14 residues. The CDR3 coding sequence is TGCAGCGTTGATGCTACAGCTTACACAGATACGCAGTATTTT. Residues: CSVDATAYTDTQYF.

The chain uses TRBV7-9 and TRBJ1-1, with D unresolved. CDR1 SEHNR and CDR2 FQNEAQ come from the germline V gene (reference sequence). V was clipped by 5 bases and J by 1 base, with 11 bases between them. This CDR3 is 14 amino acids long. This CDR3 reads CASSPSKGNTEAFF. DNA for the CDR3: TGTGCCAGCAGCCCCTCGAAAGGGAACACTGAAGCTTTCTTT.

This chain links TRBV15 with TRBJ1-4, with unresolved D. CDR3 length: 15 residues. Germline assignment: CDR1 LNHNV and CDR2 YYDKDF (reference sequence). V lost 1 base and J lost 0, with 6 bases in between. The CDR3 nucleotides are TGTGCCACCAGCAGAGCCAGATCAACTAATGAAAAACTGTTTTTT. Protein sequence: CATSRARSTNEKLFF. The variable domain in full, completed from reference TRBV15 and TRBJ1-4, reads DAMVIQNPRYQVTQFGKPVTLSCSQTLNHNVMYWYQQKSSQAPKLLFHYYDKDFNNEADTPDNFQSRRPNTSFCFLDIRSPGLGDTAMYLCATSRARSTNEKLFFGSGTQLSVL.

This clonotype has only a few counts. The chain carries TRBV4-1 and TRBJ1-4, with 7 bases matching TRBD1. CDR1 is MGHRA and CDR2 is YSYEKL in the germline V gene. V trimming: 5 bases; J trimming: 7 bases; junction bases outside the gene matches: 7. The CDR3 totals 14 residues. The CDR3 loop reads CASSNPTGIEKLFF. The CDR3, as DNA: TGCGCCAGCAGCAATCCGACAGGGATTGAAAAACTGTTTTTT.

V and J are TRBV20-1 and TRBJ2-1; D is unclear. The V end was cut by 2 bases, the J end by 0 bases, with 11 bases between. Germline V gene data show CDR1 as DFQATT and CDR2 as SNEGSKA (reference sequence). The CDR3 extends over 15 amino acids. CDR3 bases: TGCAGTGCTAGAACCAGTATCCGCTCCTACAATGAGCAGTTCTTC. Translating gives CSARTSIRSYNEQFF.

The genes are TRBV20-1 and TRBJ2-7; 12 bases align to TRBD2. There are 14 residues in the CDR3. Unmatched junction bases numbered 2, after V lost 5 bases and J lost 0 bases. Germline loops: CDR1 DFQATT, CDR2 SNEGSKA (reference sequence). The CDR3 region is CSAQTSGSSYEQYF. CDR3 coding DNA: TGCAGTGCTCAGACTAGCGGGAGCTCCTACGAGCAGTACTTC.

The chain links TRBV9 to TRBJ2-3; the match to TRBD2 covers 15 bases. The CDR3 is 18 residues long. Germline values: CDR1 SGDLS, CDR2 YYNGEE. The V segment lost 4 bases and the J segment 2 bases; nucleotides outside the gene matches: 8. CDR3 nucleotide sequence: TGTGCCAGCAGCCTCGGACTAGCGGGAGGGCCTGACACAGATACGCAGTATTTT. Amino acid sequence: CASSLGLAGGPDTDTQYF. Complete variable domain (other parts from reference TRBV9 and TRBJ2-3): DSGVTQTPKHLITATGQRVTLRCSPRSGDLSVYWYQQSLDQGLQFLIQYYNGEERAKGNILERFSAQQFPDLHSELNLSSLELGDSALYFCASSLGLAGGPDTDTQYFGPGTRLTVL.

The chain is built from TRBV20-1 and TRBJ2-1, with 7 bases identical to TRBD2. The DNA end favors TRBJ2-7, so the J call may be wrong. Looked up from germline, CDR1 is DFQATT and CDR2 is SNEGSKA (reference sequence). The CDR3 is 15 amino acids. The CDR3 DNA reads TGCAGTGCTAGATACACTCAAGGGACTATCAATGAGCAGTACTTC. This sequence encodes CSARYTQGTINEQYF.

This clonotype was found a few times. V is TRBV27 and J is TRBJ2-7; TRBD1 agrees at 7 bases. The CDR3 sequence is 15 residues long. From germline, CDR1 is MNHEY and CDR2 SMNVEV (reference sequence). V dropped 5 bases and J dropped 5; count of bases not matched to a gene: 12. CDR3 bases: TGTGCCAGCAGTAGATTACAGGGGTATGGCGACGAGCAGTACTTC. This encodes CASSRLQGYGDEQYF.

The rearrangement links TRBV4-1 to TRBJ2-5; 7 bases map to TRBD1. CDR1 and CDR2 (germline): MGHRA, YSYEKL. With V trimmed by 4 bases and J by 1 base, 12 bases remained unmatched. This CDR3 comprises 17 residues. CDR3 amino acids: CASSRGTGVKAQETQYF. The CDR3 DNA is TGCGCCAGCAGCCGAGGTACAGGGGTAAAGGCCCAAGAGACCCAGTACTTC.

This chain joins TRBV6-2 or TRBV6-3 and TRBJ2-1; 10 bases agree with TRBD1. CDR1 and CDR2 from the germline V gene are MNHEY and SVGEGT. With 6 bases clipped from V and 9 bases from J, the junction kept 11 bases outside the gene matches. CDR3 length equals 15 residues. The CDR3 nucleotides read TGTGCCAGCAGGTCCGGGACAGGGGTAGGGGGTGAGCAGTTCTTC. Translating gives CASRSGTGVGGEQFF.

The chain has TRBV20-1 and TRBJ1-1; D remains ambiguous. Trimming removed 6 bases from V and 12 bases from J, with 20 bases in between. The CDR3 is made up of 12 amino acids. Germline V gene sequence: CDR1 DFQATT, CDR2 SNEGSKA (reference sequence). CDR3 amino acids: CSAPRPTSEPFF. The CDR3 DNA reads TGCAGTGCCCCCCGCCCAACCTCCGAACCTTTCTTT.

The rearrangement links TRBV7-9 to TRBJ1-4; D may be TRBD1 (5 bases). Germline V gene lookup returns CDR1 SEHNR and CDR2 FQNEAQ (reference sequence). V lost 1 base, J lost 7 bases, and 10 bases lay in between. CDR3 length equals 14 residues. The CDR3 region is CASSLGGESEKLFF. DNA for the CDR3: TGTGCCAGCAGCTTAGGAGGGGAAAGTGAAAAACTGTTTTTT.

This clonotype was observed a few times. The V and J genes are TRBV29-1 and TRBJ2-7; D possibly matches TRBD1 or TRBD2 (5 bases each). V lost 6 bases, J lost 0 bases, and 15 bases lay in between. The germline V gene has CDR1 SQVTM and CDR2 ANQGSEA. The CDR3 runs 14 residues. The CDR3 DNA is TGCAGCGTCCACAGCGGCAGGGACTCCTACGAGCAGTACTTC. Amino acids: CSVHSGRDSYEQYF.